This T cell receptor beta chain comes out of a study of blood T cell repertoires in COVID-19 (dated by TCRdb to about 2020). With respect to the entire study: Samples from collaborators originated in the United States, Italy and Spain and spanned both the acute and convalescent phases of COVID-19. The prospective study material was composed of cDNA or gDNA derived from T cells, B-cell-depleted T cells, or PBMCs. Subjects who had been exposed to COVID-19, were actively infected with it, or had recovered from it provided the deeply sampled blood TCRbeta repertoires that made up the dataset. A freely available public database, intended as a resource for researchers studying the immune response to SARS-CoV-2, is where the repertoires were released. Samples were obtained from the ongoing ImmuneRACE study (first 160 participants) and from over 1,000 subjects provided by 6 global collaborators. Sample metadata almost always included a de-identified subject ID, COVID-19 status, age in years and sex. Where available, HLA class I and class II types were taken from metadata supplied by the sample provider and were not determined by assay-based typing. Broader findings and caveats from the paper: Clinical and demographic metadata were provided uncurated, with the amount varying by source and participant.

Whole blood was collected in K2EDTA tubes by collaborating institutions according to the institutions' own protocols. Collaborator samples were shipped for TCRbeta analysis as frozen whole blood, isolated PBMCs, or DNA extracted from either sample type. Remarks on this clone: It has no known antigen specificity. The input lacks base qualities; no much larger clone sits a single base away.

The CDR3, cysteine through phenylalanine, is 15 amino acids long. Only the CDR3 part of the read is kept: 45 bases, read in frame from the first base. Based on the germline V gene, the CDR1 and CDR2 sequences are MNHNS and SASEGT. V lost 3 bases and J lost 2 bases, and the count of bases not matched to a germline gene is 1. TCRbeta CDR3 regions were amplified from genomic DNA by means of the immunoSEQ Assay, a bias-controlled multiplex PCR. Per the authors' processing: Within the assay, amplification of reference gene primers was used to estimate how many nucleated cells each sample contained. To quantify the absolute abundance of each unique TCRbeta CDR3 rearrangement, sequence reads were collapsed and filtered. Productive Simpson clonality was computed per sample as the square root of Simpson's diversity index over productive rearrangements. Drawn from immuneACCESS, this table holds only the in-frame rearrangements with V and J called that TCRdb kept. Clones are partly lost; checked studies trace under half to an unresolved V gene and leave the rest unexplained. V, J and clone size derive from that table, while D and trimming were established from the DNA sequence. The sample table records about 47,000 clones; around 86% of these occur just once. Roughly 14% of the sample is taken by the ten largest.

The sequenced sample was peripheral blood. Recombination joined TRBV6-1 with TRBJ2-3, with 11 bases matching TRBD2. The TCR originated in a human donor with acute or convalescent COVID-19. The donor label of this sample is uncertain. CDR3 sequence: CASSETSGTTDTQYF. The DNA reads as follows: TGTGCCAGCAGTGAGACTAGCGGGACCACAGATACGCAGTATTTT.